This TCR beta chain was observed in a study of blood T cell repertoires in COVID-19. This clone was seen many times. Clones were read by immunoSEQ multiplex PCR, and TCRdb kept only the in-frame ones, dropping some. The sample holds about 290,000 clones, approximately 80% seen once. Material: peripheral blood. This TCR was sampled from a woman in her forties or fifties with active or convalescent COVID-19.

The DNA of the CDR3 is TGTGCCAGCTCACTAGGGACAGGGAGCTTTATGCAGCCCCAGCATTTT. It encodes CASSLGTGSFMQPQHF. The chain employs TRBV18 and TRBJ1-5; 9 bases match TRBD1. This CDR3 spans 16 amino acids. CDR1 is KGHSH, CDR2 LQKENI, per germline. V lost 4 bases to trimming and J lost 7 bases; unmatched junction nucleotides: 11.